This T cell receptor (beta chain) comes out of a study of T cell responses to AZD1222 COVID-19 vaccine. Study results and limitations: When two AZD1222 doses had been given, Spike-specific TCR breadth and depth rose.

On this clone itself: The antigen is unknown.

Method: immunoSEQ multiplex PCR; TCRdb's copy keeps in-frame clones and lacks some. The sample holds 110,000 or so clones, roughly 89% seen once. The V end lost 5 bases, the J end lost 3 bases, and 11 bases lay between the germline ends. This CDR3 spans 13 amino acids. Germline CDR1 reads SGHNT; CDR2 reads YENEEA. The source of this sequence is an adult who received the AZD1222 COVID-19 vaccine. Material: peripheral blood, obtained 28 days after the second AZD1222 dose. The chain couples TRBV11-3 to TRBJ2-7; weak D call: TRBD1 (5 bases). This CDR3 is CASSTEQDYEQYF. The DNA of the CDR3 is TGTGCCAGCAGCACAGAACAGGACTACGAGCAGTACTTC.